This record looks at one T cell receptor (beta chain) sequence and its context. Its antigen is undetermined. Per the germline V gene, CDR1 is SGHKS and CDR2 is YYEKEE (reference sequence). V was clipped by 0 bases and J by 4 bases, with 11 bases between them. The CDR3 is made up of 15 amino acids. This record belongs to a study of post-analysis software for immune sequencing data. On the study more broadly: There were relapsing-remitting, secondary progressive and progressive-relapsing multiple sclerosis among the disease courses included.

Study-level results: Diversity measured as normalized Chao1 was significantly lower in multiple sclerosis patients than in controls. Patients had higher frequencies than controls of five or six TRBV segments, including TRBV5-6, TRBV5-1 and TRBV20-1. Strong co-clustering by F measure was evident for samples that had been prepared in the same batch.

The TCR beta cDNA libraries carried unique molecular identifiers. Researchers reported 400,000 to 550,000 cDNA molecules coming from about 0.98 to 11 million T cells. Each CDR3 protein gets one entry after TCRdb re-called the PCR reads with MiXCR. Among about 460,000 distinct CDR3 sequences listed, 40% to 55% were seen once. The chain combines TRBV5-5 with TRBJ2-1, with D perhaps matching TRBD2 (6 bases). The material sequenced was blood. The sequence was collected from a girl aged 10-17 years with multiple sclerosis. The CDR3 here is CASSLARLAYNEQFF. The CDR3 DNA follows: TGTGCCAGCAGCTTGGCCAGGCTAGCGTACAATGAGCAGTTCTTC.